The 25 T cell receptor beta chains listed next were all sequenced from one sample in a study of control samples from healthy donors and cancer patients. Using immunoSEQ multiplex PCR, the repertoire was profiled, and TCRdb retains in-frame clones only, with some absent. The profile shows 150,000 or so clones, roughly 94% of them singletons. Input material: blood. The source is a man aged 35 to 55 in good health.

The genes are TRBV29-1 and TRBJ1-1, with 7 bases matching TRBD1. The V gene end was trimmed by 4 bases and the J gene end by 4 bases; junction bases not matched to a gene: 6. Germline-derived CDR1 and CDR2 are SQVTM and ANQGSEA. The CDR3 length is 13 residues. The CDR3 reads CSVGRGLSTEAFF. The CDR3 nucleotides are TGCAGCGTTGGGAGGGGGCTGAGCACTGAAGCTTTCTTT.

This CDR3 is CASSLTGAQGKTEAFF. In DNA, the CDR3 is TGCGCCAGCAGCCTCACAGGAGCGCAGGGGAAGACTGAAGCTTTCTTT. The chain couples TRBV4-1 to TRBJ1-1, with a weak D call TRBD1 (6 bases). The V gene's germline CDR1 is MGHRA and CDR2 YSYEKL. CDR3 size: 16 residues. V shed 4 bases and J shed 5 bases, with 20 bases lying between them.

J is TRBJ2-7 and V is TRBV2; D tentatively fits TRBD1 or TRBD2 (6 bases each). Germline loops: CDR1 SNHLY, CDR2 FYNNEI. The CDR3 length is 15 residues. V dropped 0 bases and J dropped 4 bases, with 13 bases sitting between them. The CDR3 reads CASSEAEGGAYEQYF. DNA of the CDR3: TGTGCCAGCAGTGAAGCGGAGGGGGGAGCTTACGAGCAGTACTTC.

The CDR3: CASRGRTGGNTEAFF. In nucleotides, the CDR3 is TGTGCCAGCAGGGGTCGAACAGGGGGGAACACTGAAGCTTTCTTT. The rearrangement joins TRBV2 to TRBJ1-1; TRBD1 matches at 8 bases. The germline gives CDR1 SNHLY, CDR2 FYNNEI. Trimming took 6 bases from V and 1 from J; bases not matched to a gene: 7. This CDR3 spans 15 amino acids.

The V and J genes are TRBV3-1 (or the pseudogene TRBV3-2) and TRBJ2-7; tentatively, D is TRBD1 (5 bases). Germline CDR1 reads LGHDT; CDR2 reads YNNKEL (reference sequence). The V end lost 4 bases, the J end lost 0 bases, and 19 bases lay between the germline ends. CDR3 size: 17 residues. The CDR3 bases are TGTGCCAGCAGCCGCCCGACAGCCTACCCCACCTCCTACGAGCAGTACTTC. This sequence encodes CASSRPTAYPTSYEQYF.

This clone was picked up a small number of times. The V gene is TRBV11-2, the J gene TRBJ2-3, with TRBD2 matching 7 bases. The ends lost 0 bases at V and 9 bases at J; junction bases unmatched: 6. The V gene's germline CDR1 is SGHAT and CDR2 FQNNGV. This CDR3 has 14 amino acids. The CDR3 DNA is TGTGCCAGCAGCTTAGAGTGGGGTAGCGGGACGCAGTATTTT. Translated: CASSLEWGSGTQYF.

The J gene is TRBJ1-6, the V gene TRBV6-5, with D perhaps matching TRBD1 (6 bases). V was shortened by 3 bases and J by 5 bases, with 14 bases between the two germline ends. CDR3 length: 16 residues. Germline CDR1 and CDR2: MNHEY and SVGAGI. The DNA of the CDR3 is TGTGCCAGCAGTTATGAGGGGGGGCGAAATAATTCACCCCTCCACTTT. Its translation is CASSYEGGRNNSPLHF.

CDR3 loop: CASSLRDRSTDTQYF. The CDR3 DNA is TGTGCCAGCAGCCTCCGGGACAGGAGCACAGATACGCAGTATTTT. The chain is built from TRBV4-2 and TRBJ2-3; 8 positions agree with TRBD1. CDR1 LGHNA and CDR2 YNFKEQ come from the germline V gene. After removal of 4 bases from V and 0 bases from J, the junction contained 3 bases not matched to a gene. The CDR3 is made up of 15 amino acids.

The chain has TRBV4-2 and TRBJ2-1; D unresolved. CDR1 is LGHNA and CDR2 is YNFKEQ in the germline V gene. Trimming removed 1 base from V and 0 bases from J, with 7 bases in between. The CDR3 spans 15 residues. CDR3 DNA sequence: TGTGCCAGCAGCCAAGGGGGAAGCTCCTACAATGAGCAGTTCTTC. Encoded protein: CASSQGGSSYNEQFF.

The chain uses TRBV7-9 and TRBJ1-1; no clear D. V was shortened by 1 base and J by 1 base, with 7 bases between the two germline ends. Per the germline V gene, CDR1 is SEHNR and CDR2 is FQNEAQ (reference sequence). The CDR3 extends over 14 amino acids. The CDR3 DNA follows: TGTGCCAGCAGCTTAGAACCACCGAACACTGAAGCTTTCTTT. Protein product: CASSLEPPNTEAFF.

A word on this clone: One end of the junction does not line up with germline, which may come from a read error. This chain joins TRBV18 and TRBJ1-1, with D tentatively TRBD1 (5 bases). CDR1 is KGHSH and CDR2 is LQKENI in the germline V gene. The CDR3 totals 14 residues. CDR3 in DNA: TGTGCCAGCTCCCCACAGACAGCGAACACTGAAGCTTTCTTT. Its protein product is CASSPQTANTEAFF.

The chain couples TRBV29-1 to TRBJ2-7; D possibly corresponds to TRBD2 (7 bases). Trimming cost V 4 bases and J 5 bases, with 24 bases left between them. Germline V CDR1 and CDR2: SQVTM, ANQGSEA. This CDR3 spans 16 amino acids. This CDR3 is CSVGGGEGTQGHEQYF. CDR3 bases: TGCAGCGTTGGGGGGGGCGAGGGTACTCAGGGGCACGAGCAGTACTTC.

The chain joins TRBV12-3 or TRBV12-4 to TRBJ1-1; tentatively, D is TRBD1 (5 bases). Trimming removed 8 bases from V and 6 bases from J, with 13 bases in between. CDR3 size: 12 residues. The CDR3 loop reads CASGEGWSEAFF. In DNA form, the CDR3 reads TGTGCCAGCGGAGAGGGGTGGTCTGAAGCTTTCTTT.

The V gene is TRBV4-1, the J gene TRBJ1-1; no reliable D call. Germline V gives CDR1 MGHRA, CDR2 YSYEKL. The CDR3 length is 16 residues. Trimming cost V 1 base and J 0 bases, with 12 bases left between them. The CDR3 coding sequence is TGCGCCAGCAGCCAAGTTTCCCCAGAGATGAACACTGAAGCTTTCTTT. Translated, it gives CASSQVSPEMNTEAFF.

The chain joins TRBV14 to TRBJ1-2; a possible D gene is TRBD1 (5 bases). The CDR3 loop spans 18 amino acids. The ends were cut back, 1 base at V and 8 bases at J, with 26 bases in the middle. Germline CDR1 is SGHDN and CDR2 is FVKESK. This chain's CDR3 is CASSQGTGTGLDSSGYTF. CDR3 bases: TGTGCCAGCAGCCAAGGAACCGGGACCGGGTTGGACTCATCGGGCTACACCTTC.

The rearrangement joins TRBV3-1 (or the pseudogene TRBV3-2) to TRBJ1-2, with D possibly being TRBD1 (6 bases). Trimming took off 4 bases at V and 0 bases at J, with 12 bases between the two ends. Germline loops: CDR1 LGHDT, CDR2 YNNKEL (reference sequence). This CDR3 contains 15 residues. For the CDR3, the DNA is TGTGCCAGCAGCCGCACGAGGGACACTAACTATGGCTACACCTTC. Its translation: CASSRTRDTNYGYTF.

CDR3 bases: TGCGCCAGCAGCCTACAGAGCCTCGAAAAACTGTTTTTT. It specifies CASSLQSLEKLFF. The chain carries TRBV5-1 and TRBJ1-4; D is ambiguous. The CDR3 length is 13 residues. The V gene lost 4 bases and the J gene lost 8 bases, with 12 bases spanning the gap. Germline values: CDR1 SGHRS, CDR2 YFSETQ.

The V call is TRBV2, the J call TRBJ1-3; 8 positions match TRBD1. The V gene end was trimmed by 7 bases and the J gene end by 4 bases; junction bases not matched to a gene: 3. The germline CDR1 and CDR2 sequences are SNHLY and FYNNEI. CDR3 size: 13 residues. The chain's CDR3 is CASNRDRGNTIYF. The CDR3, as DNA: TGTGCCAGCAACCGGGACAGGGGAAACACCATATATTTT.

This chain joins TRBV27 and TRBJ1-2; 12 nucleotides align to TRBD1. The V segment lost 4 bases and the J segment 4 bases; nucleotides outside the gene matches: 19. The CDR3 loop spans 20 amino acids. CDR1 and CDR2 (germline): MNHEY, SMNVEV (reference sequence). CDR3 in DNA: TGTGCCAGCAGTTACACCGTCCTCCGGGACAGGGGGCTAGTAGGCTATGGCTACACCTTC. Translated: CASSYTVLRDRGLVGYGYTF.

The CDR3 nucleotides are TGCGCCAGCAGTGAGGGAGTATCGGCTGAGCAGTTCTTC. This encodes CASSEGVSAEQFF. This chain connects TRBV10-2 to TRBJ2-1, with no clear D. The germline CDR1 and CDR2 sequences are WSHSY and SAAADI. The CDR3 contains 13 residues. Trimming pared 2 bases from V and 9 bases from J, leaving 11 bases between.

The chain recombines TRBV7-9 with TRBJ2-7, with 9 bases matching TRBD1. From germline, CDR1 is SEHNR and CDR2 FQNEAQ (reference sequence). The CDR3 has 12 amino acids. V gave up 6 bases and J gave up 5 bases; unmatched junction bases: 2. In nucleotides, the CDR3 is TGTGCCAGCAGGCGGACAGGGGACGAGCAGTACTTC. Translation gives CASRRTGDEQYF.

The chain uses TRBV18 and TRBJ2-3; no definite D call. CDR3 length: 13 residues. Germline loops: CDR1 KGHSH, CDR2 LQKENI. The V and J ends lost 2 bases and 4 bases respectively, with 7 bases between them. The CDR3 reads CASSPDQADTQYF. The CDR3 nucleotides are TGTGCCAGCTCACCAGACCAGGCAGATACGCAGTATTTT. The full variable domain, completed using reference TRBV18 and TRBJ2-3, is NAGVMQNPRHLVRRRGQEARLRCSPMKGHSHVYWYRQLPEEGLKFMVYLQKENIIDESGMPKERFSAEFPKEGPSILRIQQVVRGDSAAYFCASSPDQADTQYFGPGTRLTVL.

The V gene is TRBV27, the J gene TRBJ2-3, with D hard to call. V lost 2 bases and J lost 2, with 8 bases in between. CDR3 length: 14 amino acids. Germline V gene sequence: CDR1 MNHEY, CDR2 SMNVEV (reference sequence). This CDR3 reads CASSLSRSTDTQYF. In DNA, the CDR3 is TGTGCCAGCAGTTTAAGTAGGTCCACAGATACGCAGTATTTT.

The genes are TRBV30 and TRBJ1-5; 8 positions agree with TRBD1. V lost 3 bases to trimming and J lost 3 bases; unmatched junction nucleotides: 4. The CDR3 is 14 residues long. Looked up from germline, CDR1 is GTSNPN and CDR2 is SVGIG (reference sequence). The CDR3 here is CAWSRTGFNQPQHF. The DNA for the CDR3 is TGTGCCTGGAGCCGGACAGGGTTCAATCAGCCCCAGCATTTT.

The chain carries TRBV6-5 and TRBJ1-4; 7 positions match TRBD1. Unmatched junction bases numbered 8, after V lost 6 bases and J lost 7 bases. CDR3 size: 14 residues. CDR1 and CDR2 (germline): MNHEY, SVGAGI. For the CDR3, the DNA is TGTGCCAGCAGACCTACAGGGGACGGTGAAAAACTGTTTTTT. It specifies CASRPTGDGEKLFF.